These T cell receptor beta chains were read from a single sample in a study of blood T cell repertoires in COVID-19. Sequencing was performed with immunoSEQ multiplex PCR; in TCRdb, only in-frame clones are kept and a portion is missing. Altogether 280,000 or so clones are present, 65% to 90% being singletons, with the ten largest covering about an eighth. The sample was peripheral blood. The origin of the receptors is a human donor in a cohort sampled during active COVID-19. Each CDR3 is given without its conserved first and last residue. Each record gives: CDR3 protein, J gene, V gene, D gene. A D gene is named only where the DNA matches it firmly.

CDR3: ASSLTGGVYGYT
J: TRBJ1-2
V: TRBV5-4
D: TRBD1

CDR3: ASSFSGAGGYNEQF
J: TRBJ2-1
V: TRBV7-9
D: .

CDR3: ASSQEPPGGLYNEQF
J: TRBJ2-1
V: TRBV3-1/TRBV3-2
D: TRBD2

CDR3: AWSRNSGSYNEQF
J: TRBJ2-1
V: TRBV30
D: TRBD2

CDR3: ASSFFGSGDEQF
J: TRBJ2-1
V: TRBV11-3
D: .

CDR3: ASSILAHPGETQY
J: TRBJ2-5
V: TRBV5-1
D: TRBD2

CDR3: ASSLRGEETQY
J: TRBJ2-5
V: TRBV27
D: .

CDR3: ASRQVDTQY
J: TRBJ2-3
V: TRBV19
D: .

CDR3: ASSGHFNEKLF
J: TRBJ1-4
V: TRBV28
D: .

CDR3: ASSPPGLASPLH
J: TRBJ1-6
V: TRBV3-1/TRBV3-2
D: .

CDR3: ASSHAGQGVAYEQY
J: TRBJ2-7
V: TRBV11-2
D: TRBD1

CDR3: ASSQENRYTEAF
J: TRBJ1-1
V: TRBV3-1/TRBV3-2
D: .

CDR3: ASSLGGLATNTGELF
J: TRBJ2-2
V: TRBV7-8
D: .

CDR3: SAGTSGSYEQY
J: TRBJ2-7
V: TRBV29-1
D: TRBD2

CDR3: ASSLGIGTAYNSPLH
J: TRBJ1-6
V: TRBV5-1
D: TRBD1

CDR3: ASSRGIAGDGETQY
J: TRBJ2-5
V: TRBV7-9
D: TRBD2

CDR3: ATSDLRSRKGGETQY
J: TRBJ2-5
V: TRBV24-1
D: TRBD2

CDR3: ASSQGPGQRSNYGYT
J: TRBJ1-2
V: TRBV4-1
D: TRBD1

CDR3: ASRSSGSVNEQY
J: TRBJ2-7
V: TRBV27
D: TRBD2

CDR3: ASSLGGTGGYNEQF
J: TRBJ2-1
V: TRBV7-2
D: TRBD1

CDR3: ASNQGWGQPQH
J: TRBJ1-5
V: TRBV6-5
D: .

CDR3: ASSLFSALAGQDTQY
J: TRBJ2-3
V: TRBV27
D: TRBD2

CDR3: ASSEARVETQY
J: TRBJ2-5
V: TRBV6-1
D: .

CDR3: ASSPRTGANNEQF
J: TRBJ2-1
V: TRBV18
D: .

CDR3: ASSPTGYEQY
J: TRBJ2-7
V: TRBV13
D: TRBD1

CDR3: ASSLEGVGSYEQY
J: TRBJ2-7
V: TRBV18
D: .

CDR3: ASSVAGQGALETQY
J: TRBJ2-5
V: TRBV9
D: TRBD1

CDR3: ASSLGPGSPEAF
J: TRBJ1-1
V: TRBV5-1
D: .

CDR3: AGGATYEQY
J: TRBJ2-7
V: TRBV20-1
D: .

CDR3: ASLAGHSNQPQH
J: TRBJ1-5
V: TRBV19
D: .

CDR3: ASSEYPTNVLT
J: TRBJ2-6
V: TRBV25-1
D: .

CDR3: ATSDPQGGYFGMGTEAF
J: TRBJ1-1
V: TRBV24-1
D: .

CDR3: ASSPGGLSSYNEQF
J: TRBJ2-1
V: TRBV11-2
D: .

CDR3: ASSQAQNYGYT
J: TRBJ1-2
V: TRBV14
D: .

CDR3: ASSFSQSGLHEQY
J: TRBJ2-7
V: TRBV13
D: .

CDR3: ASSLPGLARTGANVLT
J: TRBJ2-6
V: TRBV6-2/TRBV6-3
D: TRBD2

CDR3: ASSSGTGEQPQH
J: TRBJ1-5
V: TRBV11-2
D: TRBD1

CDR3: ASKGGSPAPITYNEQF
J: TRBJ2-1
V: TRBV5-1
D: .

CDR3: ASSLYADTQY
J: TRBJ2-3
V: TRBV7-2
D: .

CDR3: ASSPGALGPPLH
J: TRBJ1-6
V: TRBV18
D: .

CDR3: ASSLARTSDPDTYEQY
J: TRBJ2-7
V: TRBV7-2
D: TRBD2

CDR3: ASSSPSGRRDEQF
J: TRBJ2-1
V: TRBV27
D: TRBD2

CDR3: ASSYTRTNTGELF
J: TRBJ2-2
V: TRBV27
D: .